These 22 T cell receptor beta chains originate from one sample sequenced in a study of technical replicates of blood from several donors. Sequenced by immunoSEQ multiplex PCR; TCRdb stores in-frame clones only, minus some. The sample holds 85,000 to 100,000 clones, approximately 93% seen once. The specimen sequenced was T cells isolated from PBMCs. These receptors all come from a human donor in good health.

This sequence joins TRBV6-1 and TRBJ1-2, with unresolved D. Trimming stripped 1 base from V and 4 bases from J, with 7 bases between. The CDR3 totals 13 residues. CDR1 is MNHNS, CDR2 SASEGT, per germline. In DNA form, the CDR3 reads TGTGCCAGCAGTGAAGGGCTCCTCTATGGCTACACCTTC. The encoded protein is CASSEGLLYGYTF.

This clone showed up just once. This chain links TRBV28 with TRBJ2-7; perhaps TRBD1 as D (6 bases). The germline V gene encodes CDR1 MDHEN and CDR2 SYDVKM. The CDR3 loop spans 15 amino acids. V was pared by 5 bases and J by 0 bases, with 14 bases between. CDR3 nucleotide sequence: TGTGCCAGCAGTATTGGACAGTCACTCTCCTACGAGCAGTACTTC. Protein: CASSIGQSLSYEQYF.

The chain employs TRBV6-1 and TRBJ1-5; TRBD1 matches at 7 bases. V lost 4 bases to trimming and J lost 5 bases; unmatched junction nucleotides: 2. The length of the CDR3 is 13 residues. Germline loops: CDR1 MNHNS, CDR2 SASEGT. CDR3 sequence: CASSGQGDQPQHF. The CDR3 nucleotides read TGTGCCAGCAGTGGACAGGGCGATCAGCCCCAGCATTTT.

The chain carries TRBV19 and TRBJ1-4; D is unclear. Germline assignment: CDR1 LNHDA and CDR2 SQIVND (reference sequence). V was pared by 10 bases and J by 5 bases, with 11 bases between. The CDR3 has 12 amino acids. CDR3 loop: CATKQQNEKLFF. CDR3 sequence (DNA): TGTGCCACTAAACAGCAGAATGAAAAACTGTTTTTT.

This clone has a single count. The J gene is TRBJ2-1, the V gene TRBV28; 8 nucleotides match TRBD1. This CDR3 has 14 amino acids. CDR1 is MDHEN, CDR2 SYDVKM, per germline. V gave up 3 bases and J gave up 9 bases; unmatched junction bases: 7. The CDR3 DNA sequence: TGTGCCAGCAGTTTTACAACAGGGGGTGGTGAGCAGTTCTTC. Residues: CASSFTTGGGEQFF.

This chain uses TRBV5-5 with TRBJ1-1; D call uncertain. V was trimmed by 1 base and J by 2 bases, leaving 9 bases between them. Germline V lookup: CDR1 SGHKS, CDR2 YYEKEE (reference sequence). The length of the CDR3 is 14 residues. CDR3 residues: CASSLQAINTEAFF. The CDR3 DNA reads as TGTGCCAGCAGCTTGCAGGCTATCAACACTGAAGCTTTCTTT.

The chain recombines TRBV7-3 with TRBJ1-2, with a tentative D call TRBD1 (5 bases). CDR1 SGHTA and CDR2 FQGTGA come from the germline V gene. V gave up 5 bases and J gave up 6 bases, with 13 bases separating them. The CDR3 extends over 13 amino acids. This chain's CDR3 is CASSQNPGNGYTF. The CDR3 DNA is TGTGCCAGCAGCCAAAATCCAGGGAATGGCTACACCTTC.

The V gene is TRBV7-6, the J gene TRBJ2-7; D perhaps matches TRBD1 (5 bases). There are 14 residues in the CDR3. V gave up 1 base and J gave up 3 bases, with 10 bases separating them. In germline, CDR1 is SGHVS, CDR2 FNYEAQ. DNA for the CDR3: TGTGCCAGCAGCTTAGTTCAGGGCGGCTACGAGCAGTACTTC. This translates into CASSLVQGGYEQYF.

J is TRBJ2-7 and V is TRBV28; D ambiguous. V gave up 8 bases and J gave up 5 bases, with 19 bases separating them. The germline V gene encodes CDR1 MDHEN and CDR2 SYDVKM. The CDR3 loop spans 14 amino acids. For the CDR3, the DNA is TGTGCCAGCGCCCCGAGGAGCTGGTTCCACGAGCAGTACTTC. This sequence encodes CASAPRSWFHEQYF.

CDR3 in DNA: TGTGCCAGCAGCAGGACAGGGGGCGGTCAGCCCCAGCATTTT. Residues: CASSRTGGGQPQHF. V usage is TRBV13 and J usage is TRBJ1-5; TRBD1 aligns across 11 bases. Germline assignment: CDR1 PRHDT and CDR2 FYEKMQ (reference sequence). CDR3 length equals 14 residues. The junction had 3 bases not matched to a gene; V was cut back by 5 bases and J by 6 bases.

V and J are TRBV28 and TRBJ2-7, with 7 bases matching TRBD2. Germline V lookup: CDR1 MDHEN, CDR2 SYDVKM. This CDR3 has 13 amino acids. V lost 2 bases to trimming and J lost 3 bases; unmatched junction nucleotides: 1. Here the CDR3 DNA reads TGTGCCAGCAGTTTAGCGGGAGTCTACGAGCAGTACTTC. Amino acids: CASSLAGVYEQYF.

The V call is TRBV9, the J call TRBJ1-1; D is undetermined. The germline gives CDR1 SGDLS, CDR2 YYNGEE. Trimming pared 4 bases from V and 3 bases from J, leaving 19 bases between. This CDR3 comprises 16 residues. CDR3 sequence reads: CASSPSPEAPHTEAFF. Here the CDR3 DNA reads TGTGCCAGCAGCCCCTCACCTGAGGCCCCACACACTGAAGCTTTCTTT. Using reference TRBV9 and TRBJ1-1 for the parts outside the CDR3, the full variable domain is DSGVTQTPKHLITATGQRVTLRCSPRSGDLSVYWYQQSLDQGLQFLIQYYNGEERAKGNILERFSAQQFPDLHSELNLSSLELGDSALYFCASSPSPEAPHTEAFFGQGTRLTVV.

The rearrangement uses TRBV9 and TRBJ1-2; 8 bases fit TRBD1. The V and J ends lost 0 bases and 4 bases, in that order; junction bases with no gene match: 8. This CDR3 is 16 amino acids long. Germline CDR1 reads SGDLS; CDR2 reads YYNGEE. CDR3 DNA sequence: TGTGCCAGCAGCGTAGGCGCAATCGACAGGGGCTATGGCTACACCTTC. Amino acid sequence: CASSVGAIDRGYGYTF.

The genes are TRBV13 and TRBJ2-7; 9 nucleotides agree with TRBD1. The CDR3 loop spans 16 amino acids. The V and J ends lost 5 bases and 2 bases, in that order; junction bases with no gene match: 10. The V gene's germline CDR1 is PRHDT and CDR2 FYEKMQ (reference sequence). In DNA form, the CDR3 reads TGTGCCAGCAGCCCGACCGGGACAGGGAATACCTACGAGCAGTACTTC. Its protein product is CASSPTGTGNTYEQYF.

The gene calls are TRBV6-5 and TRBJ2-7; possibly TRBD1 for D (7 bases). This CDR3 region has 14 residues. Germline CDR1 reads MNHEY; CDR2 reads SVGAGI. The V gene lost 8 bases and the J gene lost 6 bases, with 20 bases spanning the gap. In DNA form, the CDR3 reads TGTGCCAGCGGCGACAGGGAGGTCTCTAGCGAGCAGTACTTC. Its translation is CASGDREVSSEQYF.

This chain links TRBV18 with TRBJ2-5, with D unclear. V was pared by 3 bases and J by 0 bases, with 8 bases between. The CDR3 has 14 amino acids. Germline CDR1 KGHSH, CDR2 LQKENI. The CDR3 loop is CASSPASNQETQYF. The DNA of the CDR3 is TGTGCCAGCTCACCTGCGTCAAACCAAGAGACCCAGTACTTC.

The chain combines TRBV19 with TRBJ2-5, with a tentative D call TRBD2 (6 bases). The V gene's germline CDR1 is LNHDA and CDR2 SQIVND (reference sequence). The CDR3 totals 16 residues. V lost 1 base, J lost 3 bases, and 15 bases lay in between. CDR3 nucleotides: TGTGCCAGTAGTATAGCCTCGGACTGGGAGGAAGAGACCCAGTACTTC. It specifies CASSIASDWEEETQYF.

The rearrangement links TRBV4-2 to TRBJ2-1; 8 bases are a match to TRBD2. The CDR3 has 16 residues. CDR1 LGHNA and CDR2 YNFKEQ come from the germline V gene. J gave up 5 bases and V 5 bases, and 11 bases lay outside the gene matches. CDR3 sequence reads: CASSAQLAAADNEQFF. The CDR3 DNA is TGTGCCAGCAGCGCCCAACTAGCGGCGGCGGACAATGAGCAGTTCTTC.

This clone showed up just a few times. The V and J genes are TRBV2 and TRBJ1-1, with a tentative D call TRBD1 (5 bases). The germline V and J ends were trimmed by 5 bases and 4 bases, with 11 bases remaining between them. The V gene's germline CDR1 is SNHLY and CDR2 FYNNEI. The CDR3 covers 13 residues. The CDR3 DNA reads as TGTGCCAGCAGTCCCGGAGGGGCCACTGAAGCTTTCTTT. It codes for CASSPGGATEAFF.

The J gene is TRBJ1-5, the V gene TRBV2; D is possibly TRBD1 (6 bases). Germline CDR1 and CDR2: SNHLY and FYNNEI. With 3 bases removed from V and 3 bases from J, the gap between germline ends came to 12 bases. The CDR3 runs 15 residues. The CDR3 loop reads CASSDMTGTNQPQHF. The CDR3 nucleotides are TGTGCCAGCAGTGACATGACAGGAACCAATCAGCCCCAGCATTTT.

This sequence joins TRBV7-2 and TRBJ2-7, with 11 bases aligning to TRBD1. After removal of 4 bases from V and 0 bases from J, the junction contained 2 bases not matched to a gene. From germline, CDR1 is SGHTA and CDR2 FQGNSA. This CDR3 is 15 amino acids long. CDR3 amino acids: CASSWDRGSSYEQYF. In DNA form, the CDR3 reads TGTGCCAGCAGCTGGGACAGGGGGAGCTCCTACGAGCAGTACTTC.

The chain employs TRBV11-2 and TRBJ2-5; D remains ambiguous. CDR1 is SGHAT, CDR2 FQNNGV, per germline. Between the trimmed V and J ends, which lost 5 bases and 2 bases, there was a span of 9 bases. CDR3 length: 13 amino acids. CDR3 region: CASSPPAQETQYF. The CDR3 DNA is TGTGCCAGCAGCCCCCCCGCGCAAGAGACCCAGTACTTC.